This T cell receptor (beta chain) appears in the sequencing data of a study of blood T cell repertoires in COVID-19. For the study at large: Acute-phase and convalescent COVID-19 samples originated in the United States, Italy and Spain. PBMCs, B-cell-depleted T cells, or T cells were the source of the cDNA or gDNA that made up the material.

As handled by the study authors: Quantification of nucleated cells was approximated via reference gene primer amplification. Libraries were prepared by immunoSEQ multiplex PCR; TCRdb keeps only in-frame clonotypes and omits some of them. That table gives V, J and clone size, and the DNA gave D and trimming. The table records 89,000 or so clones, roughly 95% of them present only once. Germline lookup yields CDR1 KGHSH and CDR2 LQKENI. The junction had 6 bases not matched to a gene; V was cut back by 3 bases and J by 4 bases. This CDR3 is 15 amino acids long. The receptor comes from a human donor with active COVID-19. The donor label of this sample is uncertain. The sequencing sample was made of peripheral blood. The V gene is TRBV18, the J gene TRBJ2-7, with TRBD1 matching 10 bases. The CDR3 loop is CASSPRQGAGYEQYF. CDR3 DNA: TGTGCCAGCTCACCCAGACAGGGGGCGGGTTACGAGCAGTACTTC.